The 22 T cell receptor beta chains below were found in one sample sequenced in a study of Graves' ophthalmopathy and Graves' hyperthyroidism. RNA transcripts served as template for amplifying TCR beta CDR3 sequences. HTBI-primed RT-PCR formed the first round, and a multiplex PCR formed the second. TCRdb processed the multiplex PCR reads anew with MiXCR; each CDR3 protein has one entry. This sample carries approximately 410,000 distinct CDR3 sequences, less than 20% of them seen once, and the ten largest clones take about 7%. Material: peripheral blood. The receptors shown here come from a woman younger than 35 with stable Graves' hyperthyroidism.

There are a few counts of this clonotype. The V gene is TRBV28, the J gene TRBJ2-5; no clear D gene. There are 12 residues in the CDR3. Between the trimmed V and J ends, which lost 2 bases and 7 bases, there was a span of 8 bases. Germline-derived CDR1 and CDR2 are MDHEN and SYDVKM. The CDR3 region has the DNA TGTGCCAGCAGTTTACCCAGTGGGACCCAGTACTTC. It translates to CASSLPSGTQYF.

This clonotype was counted many times. The V gene is TRBV5-1, the J gene TRBJ1-2; 8 positions agree with TRBD1. The CDR3 sequence is 18 residues long. Unmatched junction bases numbered 14, after V lost 0 bases and J lost 4 bases. Per the germline V gene, CDR1 is SGHRS and CDR2 is YFSETQ. CDR3 nucleotides: TGCGCCAGCAGCTTGGAGTATCGTACAGGGGGTTTCGGCTATGGCTACACCTTC. This encodes CASSLEYRTGGFGYGYTF.

This clonotype was seen ten or more times. The J gene is TRBJ1-1, the V gene TRBV12-3 or TRBV12-4, with unresolved D. Trimming removed 9 bases at V and 0 bases at J, with 14 bases between. The CDR3 is made up of 14 amino acids. CDR3 nucleotide sequence: TGTGCCAGTCCTCAACTGCAGATGAACACTGAAGCTTTCTTT. This codes for CASPQLQMNTEAFF.

This rearrangement joins TRBV30 to TRBJ2-5; D is uncertain. The germline V gene has CDR1 GTSNPN and CDR2 SVGIG (reference sequence). V lost 1 base, J lost 4 bases, and 13 bases lay in between. The CDR3 extends over 14 amino acids. This chain's CDR3 is CAWSGVGMRETQYF. The CDR3 DNA is TGTGCCTGGAGTGGCGTGGGGATGAGAGAGACCCAGTACTTC.

Only a few counts were recorded for this clonotype. J is TRBJ2-5 and V is TRBV19; 7 nucleotides align to TRBD2. The CDR3 has 14 amino acids. V gave up 5 bases and J gave up 2 bases; unmatched junction bases: 5. Germline-derived CDR1 and CDR2 are LNHDA and SQIVND (reference sequence). CDR3 in DNA: TGTGCCAGTAGTCTCCTAGCGGATCAAGAGACCCAGTACTTC. Translating gives CASSLLADQETQYF.

This clonotype was detected many times. The gene calls are TRBV27 and TRBJ1-2; 8 bases line up with TRBD1. V trimming: 6 bases; J trimming: 1 base; junction bases outside the gene matches: 4. The CDR3 is made up of 14 amino acids. Germline CDR1 is MNHEY and CDR2 is SMNVEV (reference sequence). CDR3 nucleotide sequence: TGTGCCAGCAGGCCAGACAGGGGTAACTATGGCTACACCTTC. Its translation: CASRPDRGNYGYTF.

The chain couples TRBV6-1 to TRBJ1-1; D is undetermined. This CDR3 has 15 amino acids. V was pared by 4 bases and J by 4 bases, with 16 bases between. The germline gives CDR1 MNHNS, CDR2 SASEGT. The CDR3 loop reads CASSAEQEGGTEAFF. The CDR3 DNA sequence: TGTGCCAGCAGTGCGGAGCAGGAGGGTGGCACTGAAGCTTTCTTT.

Ten or more counts support this clonotype. The rearrangement uses TRBV6-4 and TRBJ2-5; 7 bases line up with TRBD2. CDR3 length equals 13 residues. Germline CDR1 is MRHNA and CDR2 is SNTAGT. V trimming: 8 bases; J trimming: 4 bases; junction bases outside the gene matches: 7. The CDR3 region is CASLQRGGETQYF. The DNA for the CDR3 is TGTGCCAGCCTTCAGCGGGGAGGAGAGACCCAGTACTTC.

As concerns this clonotype: The junction departs from germline at one end; a sequencing error may be responsible. This chain links TRBV2 with TRBJ2-7; 10 nucleotides align to TRBD1. The CDR3 has 14 residues. CDR1 and CDR2 from the germline V gene are SNHLY and FYNNEI. The CDR3: CAISKTGGSYEQYF. The CDR3 region has the DNA TGTGCCATCAGTAAGACAGGGGGCTCTTACGAGCAGTACTTC.

For this clonotype: A much larger clone differs from this one at a single base, so this may be a read error. In this CDR3 the conserved last residue, phenylalanine or tryptophan, is missing, so a read error is likely. The J gene is TRBJ1-5, the V gene TRBV19, with a tentative D call TRBD1 (5 bases). The germline gives CDR1 LNHDA, CDR2 SQIVND (reference sequence). The CDR3 totals 15 residues. V lost 5 bases, J lost 2 bases, and 13 bases lay in between. CDR3 nucleotides: TGTGCCAGTAGTCCCAAGGACACCCGCAATCAGCCCCAGCATGTT. It is translated as CASSPKDTRNQPQHV.

The gene calls are TRBV14 and TRBJ1-2; D unclear. The CDR3 has 14 amino acids. The V gene's germline CDR1 is SGHDN and CDR2 FVKESK. V was pared by 0 bases and J by 7 bases, with 12 bases between. The CDR3 nucleotides are TGTGCCAGCAGCCAAGATCGCGGCCAGGTTGGCTACACCTTC. This encodes CASSQDRGQVGYTF.

The chain employs TRBV21-1 and TRBJ2-2; the DNA was not compared with TRBD1, the D call given in the table. TRBV21-1 is described as a pseudogene. The CDR3 runs to 20 residues. CDR3 region: CASSSFFGTGLQVIAGELFF. The CDR3 DNA reads as TGTGCCAGCAGCTCCTTCTTCGGGACAGGGCTACAGGTTATCGCCGGGGAGCTGTTTTTT.

The rearrangement uses TRBV4-2 and TRBJ1-6; 9 nucleotides agree with TRBD1. Unmatched junction bases numbered 7, after V lost 0 bases and J lost 7 bases. The germline CDR1 and CDR2 sequences are LGHNA and YNFKEQ. This CDR3 spans 17 amino acids. The CDR3 sequence is CASSQDRDRVLNSPLHF. DNA for the CDR3: TGTGCCAGCAGCCAAGACCGGGACAGGGTTCTGAATTCACCCCTCCACTTT.

This clonotype was observed many times. This sequence joins TRBV20-1 and TRBJ1-2; D is possibly TRBD1 (5 bases). Germline CDR1 reads DFQATT; CDR2 reads SNEGSKA (reference sequence). The CDR3 runs 16 residues. Trimming cost V 0 bases and J 2 bases, with 16 bases left between them. The CDR3, as DNA: TGCAGTGCTAGAGATCTAGAACCAGGGCGGAACTATGGCTACACCTTC. It yields the protein CSARDLEPGRNYGYTF.

This clonotype was seen many times. This chain uses TRBV6-5 with TRBJ1-2; no definite D call. The CDR3 loop spans 14 amino acids. V lost 2 bases, J lost 6 bases, and 13 bases lay in between. CDR1 is MNHEY, CDR2 SVGAGI, per germline. For the CDR3, the DNA is TGTGCCAGCAGTTACCGGGGTTATAAGGATGGCTACACCTTC. Residues: CASSYRGYKDGYTF.

Turning to this clonotype: A much larger clone differs by one base, so this may be a read error. The chain is built from TRBV6-1 and TRBJ1-5; tentative D call: TRBD1 (5 bases). The CDR3 spans 17 residues. In germline, CDR1 is MNHNS, CDR2 SASEGT. CDR3 nucleotides: TGTGCCAGCAGTCCCGGGGCAGTACTTTCTAGCAATCATCCCCAGCATTTT. It encodes CASSPGAVLSSNHPQHF.

This clonotype was picked up many times. DNA for the CDR3: TGCAGTGCTAGCTGGAGCACTGAAGCTTTCTTT. Translating gives CSASWSTEAFF. The J gene is TRBJ1-1, the V gene TRBV20-1, with D hard to call. Trimming removed 3 bases at V and 4 bases at J, with 6 bases between. CDR3 length: 11 amino acids. Germline values: CDR1 DFQATT, CDR2 SNEGSKA (reference sequence).

In the case of this clonotype: Mismatch with germline at one junction end may stem from a read error. The chain links TRBV6-2 or TRBV6-3 to TRBJ1-1; D unclear. Per germline, CDR1 MNHEY and CDR2 SVGEGT. CDR3 length equals 14 residues. CDR3 amino acids: CASSSDIQNTEAFF. The CDR3 DNA reads TGTGCCAGTAGTTCCGACATACAAAACACTGAAGCTTTCTTT.

This clonotype was detected ten times or more. The V and J genes are TRBV2 and TRBJ2-7, with a tentative D call TRBD2 (6 bases). V was trimmed by 1 base and J by 6 bases, leaving 13 bases between them. Per germline, CDR1 SNHLY and CDR2 FYNNEI. The CDR3 runs to 14 residues. This CDR3 is CASSEDYLGGEQYF. The DNA for the CDR3 is TGTGCCAGCAGTGAAGACTATTTGGGGGGCGAGCAGTACTTC.

In this sample, this clonotype turned up a few times. The chain is built from TRBV20-1 and TRBJ2-5; D is perhaps TRBD1 or TRBD2 (5 bases each). The ends were cut back, 6 bases at V and 5 bases at J, with 19 bases in the middle. From germline, CDR1 is DFQATT and CDR2 SNEGSKA (reference sequence). The CDR3 loop spans 14 amino acids. CDR3 DNA sequence: TGCAGTGCAAGGGACCACATGCGGCAGGAGACCCAGTACTTC. It specifies CSARDHMRQETQYF.

The rearrangement uses TRBV27 and TRBJ2-7; perhaps TRBD1 as D (6 bases). Germline assignment: CDR1 MNHEY and CDR2 SMNVEV (reference sequence). There are 14 residues in the CDR3. V was shortened by 5 bases and J by 4 bases, with 15 bases between the two germline ends. CDR3 nucleotide sequence: TGTGCCAGCAGTACCGCGACAGGTGTGTACGAGCAGTACGTC. Its protein is CASSTATGVYEQYV.

This clonotype turned up a few times. The junction differs from germline at one of its ends, possibly a read error. The V and J genes are TRBV7-9 and TRBJ1-1; D perhaps matches TRBD1 (5 bases). The length of the CDR3 is 14 residues. Germline CDR1 and CDR2: SEHNR and FQNEAQ (reference sequence). CDR3 coding DNA: TGTGCCAGCAGCTTAGGGGGGGTTGCGGATGAAGCTTGCTTT. Translated: CASSLGGVADEACF.